One and the same sample provided the 15 T cell receptor beta chains below, sequenced in a study of T cell clusters in autoimmune cytopenias (dated by TCRdb to between 2019 and 2020). The instrument was an Illumina MiSeq. TRB rearrangements were amplified by multiplex PCR using a touch-down protocol with TRB-A and TRB-B primer pools mixed in one tube. Each entry corresponds to one CDR3 protein sequence from reads that TCRdb reprocessed, and DNA is not given. This sample's records show 3,500 to 4,500 distinct CDR3 sequences. The ten top clones hold approximately 15% of the sample. Each sample's TRB amplification started from 250 to 300 ng of peripheral blood genomic DNA, which corresponds to approximately 36,000 genome equivalents. These same data were also listed under a study on T cell repertoires in aging, cancer and after chemotherapy.

The source material was peripheral blood. The receptors originated from a human donor in good health.

This clonotype is deemed medium-sized by its frequency. This chain connects TRBV27 to TRBJ1-2; no DNA is available, so the TRBD1 call from TCRdb remains unchecked. The CDR3 has 17 residues. Germline lookup yields CDR1 MNHEY and CDR2 SMNVEV (reference sequence). The CDR3 loop is CASSPFSGLMPIYGYTF.

According to its frequency, this clonotype is medium-sized. V gene TRBV6-5 combines with J gene TRBJ1-6. Germline CDR1 reads MNHEY; CDR2 reads SVGAGI. CDR3 length: 15 amino acids. Here the CDR3 reads CASSWGRSGGSPLHF.

This clonotype ranks as medium-sized in terms of frequency. The chain links TRBV20-1 to TRBJ2-2. This CDR3 spans 14 amino acids. Germline loops: CDR1 DFQATT, CDR2 SNEGSKA (reference sequence). This chain's CDR3 is CSARDGGIPGELFF.

CDR3 residues: CASSPDRSSYNSPLHF. The J gene is TRBJ1-6, the V gene TRBV6-1. The CDR3 runs to 16 residues. CDR1 is MNHNS, CDR2 SASEGT, per germline.

Judged by frequency, this clonotype is medium-sized. This sequence joins TRBV18 and TRBJ2-7; with no DNA, the TCRdb D assignment of TRBD2 cannot be verified. This CDR3 is 15 amino acids long. Germline assignment: CDR1 KGHSH and CDR2 LQKENI. CDR3 amino acids: CASSPRQGGSYEQYF.

This sequence joins TRBV20-1 and TRBJ2-2; checking the TCRdb D call of TRBD2 is not possible without DNA. The CDR3 spans 14 residues. The germline V gene encodes CDR1 DFQATT and CDR2 SNEGSKA (reference sequence). CDR3 in amino acids: CSARDGTGPGELFF.

V gene TRBV5-1 combines with J gene TRBJ1-2; TCRdb reports TRBD1, a call that lacks DNA to check it against. The CDR3 is 14 residues long. Germline V CDR1 and CDR2: SGHRS, YFSETQ. The CDR3: CASSVPGQHYGYTF.

The V and J genes are TRBV20-1 and TRBJ1-1; TCRdb picks TRBD1, but there is no DNA to check that call. This CDR3 contains 13 residues. CDR1 is DFQATT, CDR2 SNEGSKA, per germline (reference sequence). The CDR3 sequence: CSARRTGVEEAFF.

The rearrangement links TRBV29-1 to TRBJ2-7; TCRdb names TRBD2, which stays unverified in the absence of DNA. Germline V CDR1 and CDR2: SQVTM, ANQGSEA. This CDR3 is 13 amino acids long. This CDR3 is CSVASGGTGEQYF.

According to its frequency, this clonotype is medium-sized. The genes are TRBV11-1 and TRBJ2-7; TCRdb selects TRBD2, and the lack of DNA leaves this call unchecked. Germline V gene data show CDR1 as SGHAT and CDR2 as FQDESV (reference sequence). This CDR3 is built from 14 residues. The CDR3 region is CASSYSDGGYEQYF.

This clonotype is labeled medium-sized based on frequency. The V and J genes are TRBV5-4 and TRBJ2-7; TCRdb reports TRBD1, a call that lacks DNA to check it against. Germline CDR1 is SGHNT and CDR2 is YYREEE (reference sequence). This CDR3 has 13 amino acids. The CDR3 loop is CASTPPGTDEQYF. The full variable domain, with the rest looked up from reference TRBV5-4 and TRBJ2-7, is ETGVTQSPTHLIKTRGQQVTLRCSSQSGHNTVSWYQQALGQGPQFIFQYYREEENGRGNFPPRFSGLQFPNYSSELNVNALELDDSALYLCASTPPGTDEQYFGPGTRLTVT.

This chain joins TRBV5-8 and TRBJ2-1; the D call of TRBD2 rests on TCRdb alone, since no DNA is present to check it. CDR3 size: 18 residues. Germline V gene sequence: CDR1 SGHTS, CDR2 YDEGEE. The CDR3 sequence is CASRRGYGLAGVYNEQFF.

By frequency, this clonotype registers medium-sized (0.01 to 0.1%). The chain uses TRBV18 and TRBJ1-5. Germline loops: CDR1 KGHSH, CDR2 LQKENI. This CDR3 has 13 amino acids. CDR3 amino acids: CASSLDTNQPQHF. The whole variable domain, remainder taken from reference TRBV18 and TRBJ1-5, is NAGVMQNPRHLVRRRGQEARLRCSPMKGHSHVYWYRQLPEEGLKFMVYLQKENIIDESGMPKERFSAEFPKEGPSILRIQQVVRGDSAAYFCASSLDTNQPQHFGDGTRLSIL.

In terms of frequency, this clonotype is medium-sized (0.01 to 0.1%). The chain employs TRBV12-3 or TRBV12-4 and TRBJ2-2; TCRdb designates TRBD2, a call that cannot be tested without DNA. The CDR3 contains 19 residues. The CDR3 here is CASRGGLAGAPINTGELFF.

Measured by frequency, this clonotype is large. This chain uses TRBV29-1 with TRBJ2-3; there is no DNA to check the TCRdb D call of TRBD1. Per germline, CDR1 SQVTM and CDR2 ANQGSEA. The CDR3 is 14 amino acids. CDR3 sequence: CSVLRQGQADTQYF.